The clone carrying this TCR beta chain was seen a few times. The sample belongs to a study of identical twins. MiXCR, run by TCRdb on the 5' RACE reads, gives a single entry per CDR3 protein. The sample has 520,000 or so distinct CDR3 sequences; roughly a fifth are singletons. The CDR3 loop spans 15 amino acids. The V end was cut by 5 bases, the J end by 3 bases, with 16 bases between. CDR1 and CDR2 from the germline V gene are SEHNR and FQNEAQ (reference sequence). These sequences were also reported in another study, on T cells expressing NK-cell markers. That paper adds: The sequencing cohort of eight donors included seven HCMV-seropositive individuals and one seronegative individual. Dominance of the CD3+CD56-NKG2C+ fraction by these clonotypes also held in several donors.

The sequence was obtained from a young woman in good health. The specimen sequenced was CD4+ T cells sorted from blood. V and J are TRBV7-9 and TRBJ2-5, with D perhaps being TRBD1 or TRBD2 (5 bases each). The CDR3 sequence is CASSLQGRRKETQYF. CDR3 coding DNA: TGTGCCAGCAGCCTGCAGGGACGGCGTAAAGAGACCCAGTACTTC.